This T cell receptor beta chain was obtained from a study of CD8 T cells in Susac syndrome. Sequencing of TCR beta drew on CD8+ and CD4+ T cells from blood. This CDR3 spans 15 amino acids. Germline CDR1 reads SNHLY; CDR2 reads FYNNEI. Trimming stripped 6 bases from V and 1 base from J, with 13 bases between. Random hexamers were used to reverse transcribe an amount of roughly 0.45 to 1 ug RNA. TCRdb fed the immunoSEQ multiplex PCR reads into MiXCR, producing one record per CDR3 protein. The profile shows about 130,000 distinct CDR3 sequences, 90% to 95% of them singletons. The sequence was obtained from a human donor in good health. The specimen was CD4+ T cells from PBMCs. The chain recombines TRBV2 with TRBJ2-1; D is tentatively TRBD1 or TRBD2 (6 bases each). The CDR3: CASSRLGGSYNEQFF. As DNA, the CDR3 is TGTGCCAGCAGCAGACTAGGGGGGTCCTACAATGAGCAGTTCTTC.